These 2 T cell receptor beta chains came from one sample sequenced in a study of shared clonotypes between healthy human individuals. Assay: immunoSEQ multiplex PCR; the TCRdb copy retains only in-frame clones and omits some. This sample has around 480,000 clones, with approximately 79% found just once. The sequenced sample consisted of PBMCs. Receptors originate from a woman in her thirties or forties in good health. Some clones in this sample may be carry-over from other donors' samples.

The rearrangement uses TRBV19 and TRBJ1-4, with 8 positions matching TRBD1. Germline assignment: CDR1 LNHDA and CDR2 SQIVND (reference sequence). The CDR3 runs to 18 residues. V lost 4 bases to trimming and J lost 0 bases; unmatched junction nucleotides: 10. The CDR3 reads CASSTIRDRFATNEKLFF. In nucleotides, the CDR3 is TGTGCCAGTAGTACCATCCGGGACAGGTTTGCAACTAATGAAAAACTGTTTTTT.

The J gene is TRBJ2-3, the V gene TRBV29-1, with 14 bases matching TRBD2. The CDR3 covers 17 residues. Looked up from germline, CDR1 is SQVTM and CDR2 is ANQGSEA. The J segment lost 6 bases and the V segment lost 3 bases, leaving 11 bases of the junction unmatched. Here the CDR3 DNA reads TGCAGCGTTGATCCCTCGGGACTAGCGGGAGAGGAGGATACGCAGTATTTT. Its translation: CSVDPSGLAGEEDTQYF.